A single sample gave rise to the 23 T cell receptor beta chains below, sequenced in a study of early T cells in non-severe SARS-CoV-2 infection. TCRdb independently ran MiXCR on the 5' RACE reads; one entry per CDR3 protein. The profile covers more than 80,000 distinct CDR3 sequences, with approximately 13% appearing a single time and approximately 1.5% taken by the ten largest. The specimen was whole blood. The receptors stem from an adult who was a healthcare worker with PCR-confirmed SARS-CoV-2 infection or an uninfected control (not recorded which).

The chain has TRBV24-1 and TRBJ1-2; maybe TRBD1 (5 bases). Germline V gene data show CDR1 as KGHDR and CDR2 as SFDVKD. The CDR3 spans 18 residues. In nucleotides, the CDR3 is TGTGCACCGATTCAGAACCGGGGACTAAGTCAAGCTAACTATGGCTACACCTTC. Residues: CAPIQNRGLSQANYGYTF.

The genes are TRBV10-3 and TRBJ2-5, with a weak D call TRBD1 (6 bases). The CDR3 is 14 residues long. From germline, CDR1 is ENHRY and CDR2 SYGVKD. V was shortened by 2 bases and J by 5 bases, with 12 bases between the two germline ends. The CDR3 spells CAISEGGGVETQYF. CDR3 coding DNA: TGTGCCATCAGTGAGGGGGGCGGCGTCGAGACCCAGTACTTC.

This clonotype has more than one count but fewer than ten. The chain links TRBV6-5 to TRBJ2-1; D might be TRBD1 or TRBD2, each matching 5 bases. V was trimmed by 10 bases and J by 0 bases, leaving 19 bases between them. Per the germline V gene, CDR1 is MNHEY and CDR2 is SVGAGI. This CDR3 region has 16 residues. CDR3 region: CATAREGSRSYNEQFF. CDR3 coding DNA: TGTGCCACCGCTCGTGAGGGGAGCCGCTCCTACAATGAGCAGTTCTTC.

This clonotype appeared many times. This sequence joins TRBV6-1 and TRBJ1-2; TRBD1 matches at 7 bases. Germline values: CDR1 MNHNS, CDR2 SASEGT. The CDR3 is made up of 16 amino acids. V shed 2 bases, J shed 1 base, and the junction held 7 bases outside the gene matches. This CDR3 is CASSEFRTGNNYGYTF. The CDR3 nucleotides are TGTGCCAGCAGTGAATTCAGGACAGGCAATAACTATGGCTACACCTTC.

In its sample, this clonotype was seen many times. DNA of the CDR3: TGTGCCATCAGTGAGTACACAGGTATCTATGGCTACACCTTC. Amino acid sequence: CAISEYTGIYGYTF. This chain uses TRBV10-3 with TRBJ1-2, with D perhaps matching TRBD1 (5 bases). This CDR3 is built from 14 residues. With 1 base removed from V and 4 bases from J, the gap between germline ends came to 10 bases. Germline CDR1 ENHRY, CDR2 SYGVKD.

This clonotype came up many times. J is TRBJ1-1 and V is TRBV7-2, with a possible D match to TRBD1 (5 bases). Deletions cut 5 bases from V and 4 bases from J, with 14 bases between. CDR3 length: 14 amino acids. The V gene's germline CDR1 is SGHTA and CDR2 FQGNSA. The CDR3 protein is CASSVDHRTTEAFF. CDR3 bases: TGTGCCAGCAGCGTGGACCACAGGACCACTGAAGCTTTCTTT.

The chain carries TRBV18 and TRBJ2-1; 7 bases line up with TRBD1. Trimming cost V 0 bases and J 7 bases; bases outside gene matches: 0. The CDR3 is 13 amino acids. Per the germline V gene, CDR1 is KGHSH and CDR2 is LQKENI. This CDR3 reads CASSPPGQNEQFF. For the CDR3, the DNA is TGTGCCAGCTCACCACCGGGACAGAATGAGCAGTTCTTC. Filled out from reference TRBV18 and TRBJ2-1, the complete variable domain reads NAGVMQNPRHLVRRRGQEARLRCSPMKGHSHVYWYRQLPEEGLKFMVYLQKENIIDESGMPKERFSAEFPKEGPSILRIQQVVRGDSAAYFCASSPPGQNEQFFGPGTRLTVL.

CDR3 region: CASSSPFTRGRNEQFF. The CDR3 bases are TGTGCCAGCAGCTCACCCTTTACACGGGGGAGAAATGAGCAGTTCTTC. The chain combines TRBV11-1 with TRBJ2-1; possibly TRBD2 for D (6 bases). CDR1 is SGHAT and CDR2 is FQDESV in the germline V gene (reference sequence). V dropped 4 bases and J dropped 7 bases, with 20 bases sitting between them. The CDR3 runs to 16 residues.

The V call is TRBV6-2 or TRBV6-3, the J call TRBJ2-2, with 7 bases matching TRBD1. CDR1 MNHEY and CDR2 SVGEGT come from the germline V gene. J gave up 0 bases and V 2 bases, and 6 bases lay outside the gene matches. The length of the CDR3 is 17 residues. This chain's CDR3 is CASSYRGQGANTGELFF. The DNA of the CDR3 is TGTGCCAGCAGTTACAGAGGCCAGGGGGCGAACACCGGGGAGCTGTTTTTT.

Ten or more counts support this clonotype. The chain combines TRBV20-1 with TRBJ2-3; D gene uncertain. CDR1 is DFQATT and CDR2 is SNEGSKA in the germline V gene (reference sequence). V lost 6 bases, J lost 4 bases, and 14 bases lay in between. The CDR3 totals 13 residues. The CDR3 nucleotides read TGCAGTGCGCGCATTTCCCCCCCAGATACGCAGTATTTT. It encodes CSARISPPDTQYF.

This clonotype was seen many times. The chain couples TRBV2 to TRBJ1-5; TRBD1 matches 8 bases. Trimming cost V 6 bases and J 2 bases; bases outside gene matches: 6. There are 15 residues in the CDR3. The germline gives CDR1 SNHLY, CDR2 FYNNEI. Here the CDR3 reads CASRPDRGGNQPQHF. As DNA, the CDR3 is TGTGCCAGCAGGCCTGACAGGGGCGGCAATCAGCCCCAGCATTTT. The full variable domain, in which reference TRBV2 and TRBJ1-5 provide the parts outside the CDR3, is EPEVTQTPSHQVTQMGQEVILRCVPISNHLYFYWYRQILGQKVEFLVSFYNNEISEKSEIFDDQFSVERPDGSNFTLKIRSTKLEDSAMYFCASRPDRGGNQPQHFGDGTRLSIL.

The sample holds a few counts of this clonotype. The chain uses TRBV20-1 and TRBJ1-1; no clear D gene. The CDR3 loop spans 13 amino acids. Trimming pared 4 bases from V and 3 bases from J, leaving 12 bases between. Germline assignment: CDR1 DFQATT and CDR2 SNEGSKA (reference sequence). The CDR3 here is CSAMGGKDTEAFF. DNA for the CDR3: TGCAGTGCTATGGGCGGTAAGGACACTGAAGCTTTCTTT.

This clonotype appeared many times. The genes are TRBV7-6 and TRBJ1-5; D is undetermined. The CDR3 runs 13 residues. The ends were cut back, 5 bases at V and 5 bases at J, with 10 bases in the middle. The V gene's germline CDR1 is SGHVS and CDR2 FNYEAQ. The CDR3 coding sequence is TGTGCCAGCAGCCGTTCGAGGGATCAGCCCCAGCATTTT. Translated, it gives CASSRSRDQPQHF.

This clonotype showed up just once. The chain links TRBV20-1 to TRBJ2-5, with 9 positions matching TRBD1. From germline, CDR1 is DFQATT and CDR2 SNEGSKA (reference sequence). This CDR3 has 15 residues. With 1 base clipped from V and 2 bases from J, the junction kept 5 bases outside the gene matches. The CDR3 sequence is CSARVTGGWQETQYF. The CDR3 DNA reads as TGCAGTGCTAGAGTGACAGGGGGTTGGCAAGAGACCCAGTACTTC.

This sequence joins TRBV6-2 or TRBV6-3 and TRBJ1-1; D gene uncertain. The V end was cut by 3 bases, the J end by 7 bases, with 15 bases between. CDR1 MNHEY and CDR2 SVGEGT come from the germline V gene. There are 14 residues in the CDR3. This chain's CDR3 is CASSYIAPRFEAFF. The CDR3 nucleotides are TGTGCCAGCAGTTATATAGCCCCCCGTTTTGAAGCTTTCTTT.

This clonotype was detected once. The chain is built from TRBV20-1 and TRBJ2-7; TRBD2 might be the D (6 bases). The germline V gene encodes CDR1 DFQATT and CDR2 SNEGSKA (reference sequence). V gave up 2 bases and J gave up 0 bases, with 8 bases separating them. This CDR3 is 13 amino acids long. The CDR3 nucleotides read TGCAGTGCTAGAAGCGGGTACTCCTACGAGCAGTACTTC. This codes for CSARSGYSYEQYF.

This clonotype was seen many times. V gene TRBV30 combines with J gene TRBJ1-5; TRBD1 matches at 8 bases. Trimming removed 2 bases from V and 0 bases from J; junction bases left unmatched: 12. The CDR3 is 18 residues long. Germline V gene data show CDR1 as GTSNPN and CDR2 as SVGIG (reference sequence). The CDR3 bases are TGTGCCTGGAGTCCCAGGCAGGGGGCCAGATATAGCAATCAGCCCCAGCATTTT. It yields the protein CAWSPRQGARYSNQPQHF. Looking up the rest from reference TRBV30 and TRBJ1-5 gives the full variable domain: SQTIHQWPATLVQPVGSPLSLECTVEGTSNPNLYWYRQAAGRGLQLLFYSVGIGQISSEVPQNLSASRPQDRQFILSSKKLLLSDSGFYLCAWSPRQGARYSNQPQHFGDGTRLSIL.

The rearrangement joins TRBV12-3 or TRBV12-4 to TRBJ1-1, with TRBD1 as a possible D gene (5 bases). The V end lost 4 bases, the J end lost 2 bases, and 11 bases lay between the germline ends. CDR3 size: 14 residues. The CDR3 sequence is CASSSWTHNTEAFF. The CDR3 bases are TGTGCCAGCAGTTCCTGGACACATAACACTGAAGCTTTCTTT.

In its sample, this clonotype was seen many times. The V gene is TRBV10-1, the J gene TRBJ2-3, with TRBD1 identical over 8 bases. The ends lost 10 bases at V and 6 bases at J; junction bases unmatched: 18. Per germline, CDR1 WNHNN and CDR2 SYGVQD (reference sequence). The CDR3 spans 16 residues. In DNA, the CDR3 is TGCGCCACCTCCCATCGACAGGGGCCCTCCAGGGATACGCAGTATTTT. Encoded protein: CATSHRQGPSRDTQYF.

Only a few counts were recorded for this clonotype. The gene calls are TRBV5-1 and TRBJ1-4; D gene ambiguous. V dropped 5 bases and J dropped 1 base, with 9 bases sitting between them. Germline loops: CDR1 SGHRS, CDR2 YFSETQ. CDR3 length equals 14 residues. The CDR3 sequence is CASRDGLTNEKLFF. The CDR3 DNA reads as TGCGCCAGCAGGGACGGGCTAACTAATGAAAAACTGTTTTTT.

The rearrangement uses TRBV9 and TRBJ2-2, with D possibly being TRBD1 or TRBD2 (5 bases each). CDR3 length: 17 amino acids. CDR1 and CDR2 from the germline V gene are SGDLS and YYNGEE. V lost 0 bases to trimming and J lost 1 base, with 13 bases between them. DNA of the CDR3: TGTGCCAGCAGCGTAGTCGGGACGGAGATGAACACCGGGGAGCTGTTTTTT. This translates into CASSVVGTEMNTGELFF.

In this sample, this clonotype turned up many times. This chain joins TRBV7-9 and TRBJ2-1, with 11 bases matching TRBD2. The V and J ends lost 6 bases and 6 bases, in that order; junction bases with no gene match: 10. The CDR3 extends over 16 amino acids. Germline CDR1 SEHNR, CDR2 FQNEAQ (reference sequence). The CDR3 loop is CASRPSGTSGLNEQFF. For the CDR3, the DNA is TGTGCCAGCAGACCCTCCGGGACTAGCGGCCTCAATGAGCAGTTCTTC.

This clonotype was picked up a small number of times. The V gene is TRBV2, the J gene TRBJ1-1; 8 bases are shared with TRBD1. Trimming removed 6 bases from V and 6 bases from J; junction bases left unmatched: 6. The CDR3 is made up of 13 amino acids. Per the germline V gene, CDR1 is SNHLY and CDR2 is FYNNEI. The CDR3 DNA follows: TGTGCCAGCAGGCCCAGGGGGCCGGCTGAAGCTTTCTTT. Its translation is CASRPRGPAEAFF.